These 7 T cell receptor beta chains were sequenced from one sample in a study of T-cell reconstitution after alpha-beta-depleted transplantation in children (TCRdb year 2016). Per the publication, the treatment or condition label means: allogeneic hematopoietic cell transplantation with graft depleted of TCRalphabeta T cells and CD19 B cells. The library was produced with PCR. The sequencer was an Illumina HiSeq 2500. Molecular barcoding was employed in the preparation of TCR libraries, with unique molecular identifiers being used to normalize TCRbeta repertoire quantification. The public reads were reprocessed in TCRdb via fastp at Q25 and MiXCR, keeping in-frame beta chains. Duplicate CDR3 protein sequences are folded into a single record with the most common DNA and genes. The sample profile shows 580,000 or so distinct CDR3 sequences; around 23% of them were found once. The ten largest clonotypes hold roughly 14% of the sample.

The source material was PBMCs, mostly from graft donor cells, sampled 360 days after TCRalphabeta/CD19-depleted stem cell transplant. These receptors all come from a boy in the first two years of life who had a stem cell transplant for acute myeloid leukemia, so the T cells may come from the graft donor.

This clonotype was detected only a few times. CDR3: CASSRYTPGIYGYTF. As DNA, the CDR3 is TGTGCCAGCAGTCGCTACACGCCCGGGATCTATGGCTACACCTTC. This chain connects TRBV12-3 or TRBV12-4 to TRBJ1-2; D gene ambiguous. This CDR3 has 15 amino acids. The V and J ends lost 5 bases and 4 bases respectively, with 17 bases between them.

In its sample, this clonotype was seen many times. The chain carries TRBV29-1 and TRBJ2-2; TRBD2 might be the D (5 bases). CDR1 SQVTM and CDR2 ANQGSEA come from the germline V gene. The V end lost 4 bases, the J end lost 4 bases, and 10 bases lay between the germline ends. The length of the CDR3 is 13 residues. The CDR3: CSVVGRSTGELFF. For the CDR3, the DNA is TGCAGCGTTGTGGGGAGAAGCACCGGGGAGCTGTTTTTT.

This clonotype turned up a few times. The V call is TRBV5-1, the J call TRBJ2-3; no definite D call. The germline V gene has CDR1 SGHRS and CDR2 YFSETQ. The CDR3 totals 16 residues. The V end lost 0 bases, the J end lost 2 bases, and 13 bases lay between the germline ends. The CDR3 protein is CASSLALAVTTDTQYF. The CDR3 DNA is TGCGCCAGCAGCTTGGCCCTCGCGGTTACCACAGATACGCAGTATTTT.

Many counts were recorded for this clonotype. V is TRBV12-3 or TRBV12-4 and J is TRBJ2-3; D unclear. The CDR3 extends over 14 amino acids. V was trimmed by 3 bases and J by 2 bases, leaving 9 bases between them. Here the CDR3 reads CASSFHTDTDTQYF. The CDR3 nucleotides read TGTGCCAGCAGTTTCCACACAGACACAGATACGCAGTATTTT.

This clonotype was observed many times. This chain connects TRBV20-1 to TRBJ1-1, with D uncertain. Deletions cut 1 base from V and 1 base from J, with 10 bases between. Germline V gene lookup returns CDR1 DFQATT and CDR2 SNEGSKA (reference sequence). This CDR3 contains 14 residues. Here the CDR3 reads CSARGDTKNTEAFF. CDR3 in DNA: TGCAGTGCTAGAGGCGACACAAAGAACACTGAAGCTTTCTTT.

The chain has TRBV7-9 and TRBJ2-4; 9 bases match TRBD1. The CDR3 has 15 amino acids. Germline trimming cut 7 bases from V and 2 bases from J; bases unmatched to any gene: 6. Germline assignment: CDR1 SEHNR and CDR2 FQNEAQ (reference sequence). In nucleotides, the CDR3 is TGTGCCAGCACCTTGACAGGGGGAACCAAAAACATTCAGTACTTC. Protein product: CASTLTGGTKNIQYF. Filled out from reference TRBV7-9 and TRBJ2-4, the complete variable domain reads DTGVSQNPRHKITKRGQNVTFRCDPISEHNRLYWYRQTLGQGPEFLTYFQNEAQLEKSRLLSDRFSAERPKGSFSTLEIQRTEQGDSAMYLCASTLTGGTKNIQYFGAGTRLSVL.

This clonotype appeared many times. The CDR3 loop reads CSARDRLGLEKLFF. The CDR3 DNA reads TGCAGTGCTAGAGACAGGCTGGGGCTCGAAAAACTGTTTTTT. This chain connects TRBV20-1 to TRBJ1-4, with TRBD1 as a possible D gene (5 bases). Germline assignment: CDR1 DFQATT and CDR2 SNEGSKA (reference sequence). V shed 0 bases and J shed 8 bases, with 13 bases lying between them. This CDR3 region has 14 residues.